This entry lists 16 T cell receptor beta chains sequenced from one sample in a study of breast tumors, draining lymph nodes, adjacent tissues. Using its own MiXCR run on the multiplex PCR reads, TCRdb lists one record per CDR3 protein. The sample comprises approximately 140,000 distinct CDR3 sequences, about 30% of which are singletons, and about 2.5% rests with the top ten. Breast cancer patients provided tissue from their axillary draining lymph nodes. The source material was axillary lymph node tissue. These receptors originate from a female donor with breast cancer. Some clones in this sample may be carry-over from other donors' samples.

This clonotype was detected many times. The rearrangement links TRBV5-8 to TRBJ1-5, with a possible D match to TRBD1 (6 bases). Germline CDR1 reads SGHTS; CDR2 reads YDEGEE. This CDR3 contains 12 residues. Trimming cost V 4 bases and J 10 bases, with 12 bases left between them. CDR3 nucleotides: TGTGCCAGCAGCCCTAGGGGGGGCCCCCAGCATTTT. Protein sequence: CASSPRGGPQHF.

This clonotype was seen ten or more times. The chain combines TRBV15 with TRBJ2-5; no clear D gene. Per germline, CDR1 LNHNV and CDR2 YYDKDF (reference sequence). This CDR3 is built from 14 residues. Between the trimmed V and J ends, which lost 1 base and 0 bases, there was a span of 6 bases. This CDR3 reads CATSRGAYQETQYF. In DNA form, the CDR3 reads TGTGCCACCAGCAGAGGGGCGTACCAAGAGACCCAGTACTTC.

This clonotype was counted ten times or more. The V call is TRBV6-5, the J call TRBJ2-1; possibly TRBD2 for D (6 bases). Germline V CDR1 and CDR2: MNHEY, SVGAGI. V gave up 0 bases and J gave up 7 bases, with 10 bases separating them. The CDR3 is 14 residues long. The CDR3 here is CASSYSNAGNEQFF. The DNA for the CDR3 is TGTGCCAGCAGTTACTCGAATGCGGGAAATGAGCAGTTCTTC.

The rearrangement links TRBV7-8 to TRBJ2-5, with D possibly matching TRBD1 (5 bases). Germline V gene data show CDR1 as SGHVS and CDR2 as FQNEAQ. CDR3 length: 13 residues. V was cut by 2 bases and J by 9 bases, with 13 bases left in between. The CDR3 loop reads CASSLTRDQPQYF. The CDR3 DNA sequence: TGTGCCAGCAGCTTAACCAGGGATCAGCCCCAGTACTTC.

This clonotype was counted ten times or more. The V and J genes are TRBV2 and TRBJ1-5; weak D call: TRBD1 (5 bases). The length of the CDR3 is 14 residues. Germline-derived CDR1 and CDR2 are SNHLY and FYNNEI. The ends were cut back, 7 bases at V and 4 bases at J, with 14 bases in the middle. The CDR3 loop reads CASTEGFGNQPQHF. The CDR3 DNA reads TGTGCCAGCACGGAGGGGTTTGGTAATCAGCCCCAGCATTTT.

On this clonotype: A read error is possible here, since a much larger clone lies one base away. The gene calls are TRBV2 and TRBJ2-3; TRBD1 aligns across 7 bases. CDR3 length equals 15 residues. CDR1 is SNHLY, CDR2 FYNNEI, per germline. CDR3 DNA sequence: TGTGCCAGCACGGGATATAAGGGGGCCACAGGTACGCAGTATTTT. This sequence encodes CASTGYKGATGTQYF.

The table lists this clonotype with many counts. CDR3 bases: TGCGCCAGCAGCCAAGATAGCCGGACAGGGAACGAGCAGTACGTC. It is translated as CASSQDSRTGNEQYV. The V gene is TRBV4-1, the J gene TRBJ2-7; 8 bases fit TRBD1. V shed 0 bases and J 5 bases; nucleotides not matched to a gene: 6. The CDR3 sequence is 15 residues long. CDR1 and CDR2 from the germline V gene are MGHRA and YSYEKL.

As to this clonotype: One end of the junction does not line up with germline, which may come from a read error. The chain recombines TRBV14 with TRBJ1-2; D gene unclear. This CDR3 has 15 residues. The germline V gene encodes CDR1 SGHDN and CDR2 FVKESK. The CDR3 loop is CASSQDSGRFIGSTF. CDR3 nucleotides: TGTGCCAGCAGCCAAGATAGCGGCAGGTTCATCGGCTCCACCTTC.

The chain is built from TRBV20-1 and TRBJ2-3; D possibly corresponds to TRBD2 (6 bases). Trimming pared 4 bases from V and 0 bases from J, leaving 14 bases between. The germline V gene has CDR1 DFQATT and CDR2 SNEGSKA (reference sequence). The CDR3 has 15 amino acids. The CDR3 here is CSATTRGTSTDTQYF. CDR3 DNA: TGCAGTGCTACGACTCGGGGGACCAGCACAGATACGCAGTATTTT.

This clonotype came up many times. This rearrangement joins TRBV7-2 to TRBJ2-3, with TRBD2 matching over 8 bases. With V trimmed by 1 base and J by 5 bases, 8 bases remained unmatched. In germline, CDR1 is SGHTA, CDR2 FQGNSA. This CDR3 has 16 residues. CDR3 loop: CASSLDSRLAKDTQYF. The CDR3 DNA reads TGTGCCAGCAGCTTAGACTCAAGACTAGCGAAAGATACGCAGTATTTT.

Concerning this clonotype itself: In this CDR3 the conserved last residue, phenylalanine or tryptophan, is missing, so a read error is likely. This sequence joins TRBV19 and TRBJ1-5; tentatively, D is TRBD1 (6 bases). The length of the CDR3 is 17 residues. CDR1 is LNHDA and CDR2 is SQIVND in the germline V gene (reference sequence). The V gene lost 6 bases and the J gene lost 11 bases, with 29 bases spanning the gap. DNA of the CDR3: TGTGCCAGTAGACGGGACTTAGGGGGGGACGCCAGGGTGGCCCAGCATATT. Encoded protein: CASRRDLGGDARVAQHI.

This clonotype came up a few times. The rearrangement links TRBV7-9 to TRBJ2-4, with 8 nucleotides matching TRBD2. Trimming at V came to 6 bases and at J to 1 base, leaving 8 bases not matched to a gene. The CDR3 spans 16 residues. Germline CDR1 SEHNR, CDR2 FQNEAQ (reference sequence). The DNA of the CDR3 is TGTGCCAGCAGTCCCTTGGAGCGGGGGGCCAAAAACATTCAGTACTTC. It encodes CASSPLERGAKNIQYF.

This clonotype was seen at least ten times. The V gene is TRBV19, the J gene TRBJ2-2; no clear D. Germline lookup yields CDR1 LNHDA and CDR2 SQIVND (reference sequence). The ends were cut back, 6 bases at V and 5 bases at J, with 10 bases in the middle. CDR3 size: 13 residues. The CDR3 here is CASSKRRTGELFF. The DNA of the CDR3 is TGTGCCAGTAGCAAACGACGTACCGGGGAGCTGTTTTTT.

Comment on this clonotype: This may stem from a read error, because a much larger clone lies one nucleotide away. The CDR3 here is CASSLDSTGQFF. As DNA, the CDR3 is TGTGCCAGCAGCTTGGACTCAACTGGGCAGTTCTTC. The chain couples TRBV5-4 to TRBJ2-1; no reliable D call. The germline V and J ends were trimmed by 0 bases and 12 bases, with 10 bases remaining between them. The germline V gene has CDR1 SGHNT and CDR2 YYREEE (reference sequence). The CDR3 length is 12 residues.

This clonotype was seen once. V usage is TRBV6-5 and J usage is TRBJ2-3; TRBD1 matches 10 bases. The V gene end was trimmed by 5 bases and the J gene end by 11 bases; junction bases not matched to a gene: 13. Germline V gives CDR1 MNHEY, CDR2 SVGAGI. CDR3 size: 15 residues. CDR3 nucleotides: TGTGCCAGCAGTCACCGAAGACAGGGGGCCAATGAGCAGTATTTT. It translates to CASSHRRQGANEQYF.

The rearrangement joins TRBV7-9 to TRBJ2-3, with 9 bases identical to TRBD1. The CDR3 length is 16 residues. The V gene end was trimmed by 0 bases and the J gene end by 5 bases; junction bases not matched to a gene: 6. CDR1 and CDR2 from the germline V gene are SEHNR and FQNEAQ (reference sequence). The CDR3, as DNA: TGTGCCAGCAGCTTAGCCTGGACAGGGGTGAGAGATACGCAGTATTTT. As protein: CASSLAWTGVRDTQYF.